The clone carrying this T cell receptor (beta chain) was found many times. The sample originates from a study of early T cells in non-severe SARS-CoV-2 infection. Unique molecular identifiers were added to individual cDNA molecules. A single record per CDR3 protein comes from TCRdb applying MiXCR to the 5' RACE reads. Here the sample spans approximately 60,000 distinct CDR3 sequences, over 9.5% being singletons. The length of the CDR3 is 14 residues. Germline V lookup: CDR1 SQVTM, CDR2 ANQGSEA. J lost 5 bases, V lost 4 bases, and 7 bases had no gene match. This clonotype was obtained from an adult who was a healthcare worker with PCR-confirmed SARS-CoV-2 infection or an uninfected control (not recorded which). The V call is TRBV29-1, the J call TRBJ1-1; 10 nucleotides agree with TRBD1. The sequenced sample consisted of whole blood. The CDR3 DNA reads as TGCAGCGTTGCCCAAGGGACAGGGGAAACTGAAGCTTTCTTT. This translates into CSVAQGTGETEAFF.